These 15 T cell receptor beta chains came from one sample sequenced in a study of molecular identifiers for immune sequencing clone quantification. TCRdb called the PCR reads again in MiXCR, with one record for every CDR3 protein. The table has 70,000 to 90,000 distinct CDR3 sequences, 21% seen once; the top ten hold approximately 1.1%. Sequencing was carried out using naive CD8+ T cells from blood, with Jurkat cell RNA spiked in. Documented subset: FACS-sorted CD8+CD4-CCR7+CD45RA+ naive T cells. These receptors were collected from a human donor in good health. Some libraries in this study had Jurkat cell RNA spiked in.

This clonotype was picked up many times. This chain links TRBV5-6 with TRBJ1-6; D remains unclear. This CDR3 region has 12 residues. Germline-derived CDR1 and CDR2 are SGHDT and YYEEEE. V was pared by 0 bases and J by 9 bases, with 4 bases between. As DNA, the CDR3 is TGTGCCAGCAGCTTGGAGGCTTCACCCCTCCACTTT. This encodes CASSLEASPLHF.

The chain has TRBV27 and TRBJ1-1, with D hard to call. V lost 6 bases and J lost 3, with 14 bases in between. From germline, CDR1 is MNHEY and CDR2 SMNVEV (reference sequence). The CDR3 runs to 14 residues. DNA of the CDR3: TGTGCCAGCAGCCAAGGGCAGAGGTACACTGAAGCTTTCTTT. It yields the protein CASSQGQRYTEAFF.

The CDR3 bases are TGTGCCAGCAGACCCCGGGGGCTAGCGGGAGGCACCGGGGAGCTGTTTTTT. This translates into CASRPRGLAGGTGELFF. The rearrangement joins TRBV12-3 or TRBV12-4 to TRBJ2-2; 11 positions match TRBD2. V shed 6 bases and J 4 bases; nucleotides not matched to a gene: 10. This CDR3 has 17 residues.

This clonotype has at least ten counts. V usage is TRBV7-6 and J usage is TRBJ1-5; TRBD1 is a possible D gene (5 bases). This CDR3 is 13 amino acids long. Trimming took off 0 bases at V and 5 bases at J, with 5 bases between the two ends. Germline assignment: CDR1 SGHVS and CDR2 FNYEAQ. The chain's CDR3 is CASSLAGDQPQHF. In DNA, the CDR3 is TGTGCCAGCAGCTTAGCAGGGGATCAGCCCCAGCATTTT.

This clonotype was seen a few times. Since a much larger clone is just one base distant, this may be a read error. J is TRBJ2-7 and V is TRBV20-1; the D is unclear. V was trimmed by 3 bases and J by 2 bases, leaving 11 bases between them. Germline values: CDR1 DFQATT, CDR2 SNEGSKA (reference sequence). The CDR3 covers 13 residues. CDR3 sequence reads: CSASTTNPYEQYF. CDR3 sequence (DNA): TGCAGTGCTAGTACAACCAACCCCTACGAGCAGTACTTC.

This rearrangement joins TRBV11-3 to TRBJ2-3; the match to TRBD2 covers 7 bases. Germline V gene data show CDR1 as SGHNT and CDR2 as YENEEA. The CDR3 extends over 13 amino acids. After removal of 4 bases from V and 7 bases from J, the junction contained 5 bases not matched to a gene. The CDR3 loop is CASSSGTTHTQYF. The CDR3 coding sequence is TGTGCCAGCAGCTCAGGGACTACGCATACGCAGTATTTT.

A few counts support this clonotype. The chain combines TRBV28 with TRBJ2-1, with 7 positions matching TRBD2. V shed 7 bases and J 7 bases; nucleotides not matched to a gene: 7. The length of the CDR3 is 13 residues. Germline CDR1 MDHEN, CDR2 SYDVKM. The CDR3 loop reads CASTTLAWNEQFF. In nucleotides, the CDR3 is TGTGCCAGCACCACACTAGCGTGGAATGAGCAGTTCTTC.

Here the CDR3 reads CASSLDAAVNTYNEQFF. DNA for the CDR3: TGTGCCAGCAGCTTAGATGCCGCCGTGAATACCTACAATGAGCAGTTCTTC. This chain uses TRBV7-9 with TRBJ2-1, with D unresolved. V was trimmed by 1 base and J by 2 bases, leaving 15 bases between them. The CDR3 loop spans 17 amino acids. CDR1 and CDR2 from the germline V gene are SEHNR and FQNEAQ (reference sequence).

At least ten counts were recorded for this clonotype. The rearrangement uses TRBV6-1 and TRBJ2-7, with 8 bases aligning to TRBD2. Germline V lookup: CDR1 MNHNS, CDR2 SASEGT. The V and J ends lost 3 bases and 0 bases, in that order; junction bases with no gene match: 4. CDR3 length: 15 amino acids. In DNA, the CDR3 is TGTGCCAGCAGTGACGGAGCGGGAGTCTCCTACGAGCAGTACTTC. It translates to CASSDGAGVSYEQYF.

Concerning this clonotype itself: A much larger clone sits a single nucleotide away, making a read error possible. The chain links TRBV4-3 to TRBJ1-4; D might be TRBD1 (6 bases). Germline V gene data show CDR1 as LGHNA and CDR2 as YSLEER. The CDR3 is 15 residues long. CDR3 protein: CASSQDRGTNEKLVF. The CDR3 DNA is TGCGCCAGCAGCCAAGACAGGGGAACTAATGAAAAACTGGTTTTT.

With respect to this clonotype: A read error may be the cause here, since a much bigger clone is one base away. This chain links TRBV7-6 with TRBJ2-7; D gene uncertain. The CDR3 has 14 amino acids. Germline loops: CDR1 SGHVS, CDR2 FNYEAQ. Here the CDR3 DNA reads TGTGCCAGCAGCTTAGGACAAGTAACCTACGAGCAGTGCTTC. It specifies CASSLGQVTYEQCF.

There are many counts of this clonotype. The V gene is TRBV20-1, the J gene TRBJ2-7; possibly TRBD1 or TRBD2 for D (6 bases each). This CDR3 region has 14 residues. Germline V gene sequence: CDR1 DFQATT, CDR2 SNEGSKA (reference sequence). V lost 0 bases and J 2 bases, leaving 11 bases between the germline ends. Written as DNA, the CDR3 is TGCAGTGCTAGAGATAGGGGGGCCCCCTACGAGCAGTACTTC. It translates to CSARDRGAPYEQYF.

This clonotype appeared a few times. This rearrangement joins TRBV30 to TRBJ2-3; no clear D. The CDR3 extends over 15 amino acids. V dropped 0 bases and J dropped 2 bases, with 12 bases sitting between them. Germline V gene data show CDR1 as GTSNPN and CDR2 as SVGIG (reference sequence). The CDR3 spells CAWSVKGWDTDTQYF. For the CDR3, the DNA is TGTGCCTGGAGTGTAAAGGGTTGGGACACAGATACGCAGTATTTT.

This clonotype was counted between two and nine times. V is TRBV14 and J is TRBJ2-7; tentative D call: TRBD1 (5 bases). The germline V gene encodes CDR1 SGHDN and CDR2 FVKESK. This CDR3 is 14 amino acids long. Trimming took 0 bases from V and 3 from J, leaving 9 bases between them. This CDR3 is CASSQDWGGYEQYF. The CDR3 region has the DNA TGTGCCAGCAGCCAAGATTGGGGCGGCTACGAGCAGTACTTC.

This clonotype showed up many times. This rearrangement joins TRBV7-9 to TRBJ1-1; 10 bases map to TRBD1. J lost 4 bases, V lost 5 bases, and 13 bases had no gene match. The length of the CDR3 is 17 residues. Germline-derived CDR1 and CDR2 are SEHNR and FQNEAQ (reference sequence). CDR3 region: CASSLNPGQGKSTEAFF. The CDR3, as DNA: TGTGCCAGCAGCCTCAACCCGGGACAGGGGAAGAGCACTGAAGCTTTCTTT.